This is a list of T cell receptor beta chains from one sample in a study of cytomegalovirus exposure and HLA in healthy donors. Sequenced by immunoSEQ multiplex PCR; TCRdb stores in-frame clones only, minus some. The sample shows 95,000 to 110,000 clones, roughly 70% of them seen only once. The sequenced material came from PBMCs. The receptor set was obtained from a woman aged 40 to 50 in good health and CMV-seropositive. Each CDR3 is given with its conserved first and last residue. A D gene is named only where the DNA matches it firmly. Only some rows state a clone size, as once, few, many or a class for expanded clones.

d_gene | j_gene | v_gene | abundance | CDR3aa
- | TRBJ1-1 | TRBV7-2 | - | CASSFYESKNTEAFF
TRBD1 | TRBJ1-5 | TRBV27 | - | CASRPRETGVIGQPQHF
- | TRBJ2-1 | TRBV6-5 | - | CASSYEDYRYNEQFF
- | TRBJ1-5 | TRBV30 | - | CAWRQTAYAPQHF
TRBD1 | TRBJ2-1 | TRBV6-1 | - | CASRRGTGSNNEQFF
TRBD2 | TRBJ2-7 | TRBV6-5 | - | CASSYSIGGAYEQYF
TRBD1 | TRBJ1-2 | TRBV7-9 | - | CASSLDREGYTF
TRBD2 | TRBJ2-2 | TRBV7-8 | - | CASSLVGLAGGLSGELFF
TRBD2 | TRBJ2-5 | TRBV5-1 | - | CASSLIRGGRQTQYF
- | TRBJ2-5 | TRBV30 | - | CAWSVQETQYF
- | TRBJ1-2 | TRBV19 | - | CASSSGANYGYTF
- | TRBJ2-2 | TRBV5-6 | - | CASSLIGVTGELFF
TRBD1 | TRBJ2-2 | TRBV6-5 | - | CASSYTGARSTGELFF
- | TRBJ2-5 | TRBV7-2 | - | CASSPQPGTQYF
TRBD2 | TRBJ2-7 | TRBV6-1 | - | CASSGTSGGPVVYEQYF
TRBD2 | TRBJ2-5 | TRBV18 | few | CASSPPGLGGETQYF
- | TRBJ1-1 | TRBV6-5 | - | CASSYRFRTNTEAFF
TRBD2 | TRBJ2-5 | TRBV9 | - | CASSVGVAGGPETQYF
- | TRBJ1-2 | TRBV15 | - | CATSRDLGPLYGYTF
- | TRBJ2-7 | TRBV5-6 | once | CASSLLNREGSAQYF
TRBD2 | TRBJ2-5 | TRBV7-6 | - | CASSLAVQETQYF
- | TRBJ1-2 | TRBV11-2 | - | CASSLDRGAGGSYGYTF
TRBD1 | TRBJ1-6 | TRBV30 | - | CAWRALDRGYSPLHF